This T cell receptor beta chain was profiled in a study of T cell responses to AZD1222 COVID-19 vaccine. V was clipped by 2 bases and J by 8 bases, with 13 bases between them. CDR1 and CDR2 from the germline V gene are SNHLY and FYNNEI. The CDR3 totals 14 residues. The protocol was immunoSEQ multiplex PCR, while the TCRdb copy is restricted to in-frame clones and leaves out a portion. This sample carries under 85,000 clones, approximately 86% of them seen once, and the ten largest clones take approximately 5.4%. The specimen comprised peripheral blood, sampled on day 0 of MenACWY control vaccination. The chain combines TRBV2 with TRBJ2-1; the D is unclear. The TCR was taken from an adult in good health. In nucleotides, the CDR3 is TGTGCCAGCAGTGAAACACCCCAGACCCATGAGCAGTTCTTC. It yields the protein CASSETPQTHEQFF. The complete variable domain, with remaining parts taken from reference TRBV2 and TRBJ2-1, reads EPEVTQTPSHQVTQMGQEVILRCVPISNHLYFYWYRQILGQKVEFLVSFYNNEISEKSEIFDDQFSVERPDGSNFTLKIRSTKLEDSAMYFCASSETPQTHEQFFGPGTRLTVL.